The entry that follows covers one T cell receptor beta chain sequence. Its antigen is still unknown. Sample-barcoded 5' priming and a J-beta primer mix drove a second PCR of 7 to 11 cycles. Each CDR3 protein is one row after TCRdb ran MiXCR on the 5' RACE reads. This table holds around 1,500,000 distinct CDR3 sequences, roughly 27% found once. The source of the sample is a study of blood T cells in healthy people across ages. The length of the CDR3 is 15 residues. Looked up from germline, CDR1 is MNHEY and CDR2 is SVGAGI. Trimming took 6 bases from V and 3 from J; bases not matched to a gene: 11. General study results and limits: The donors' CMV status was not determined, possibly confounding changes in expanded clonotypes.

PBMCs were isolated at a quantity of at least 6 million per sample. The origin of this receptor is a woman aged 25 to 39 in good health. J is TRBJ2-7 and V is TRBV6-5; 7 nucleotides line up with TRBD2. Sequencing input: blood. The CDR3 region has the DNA TGTGCCAGCAGCCGGGGACTTAGGGAGGGCTACGAGCAGTACTTC. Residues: CASSRGLREGYEQYF.